This TCR beta chain came from a study of blood T cell repertoires in COVID-19. Whole-study context: The United States, Italy and Spain provided the acute and convalescent COVID-19 samples. PBMCs, B-cell-depleted T cells, or T cells provided the cDNA or gDNA that made up the material.

The germline CDR1 and CDR2 sequences are WSHSY and SAAADI. The V and J ends lost 5 bases and 9 bases, in that order; junction bases with no gene match: 10. The CDR3 consists of 15 residues. In the source study's methods: Reference gene primer amplification yielded estimated nucleated cell counts. Sequencing used immunoSEQ multiplex PCR; TCRdb keeps in-frame clones, though not all of them. D and trimming come from the DNA, and the V and J calls and clone size come from that table. The data show 100,000 to 150,000 clones, 60% to 80% seen once. The chain links TRBV10-2 to TRBJ2-1; TRBD1 matches 10 bases. Sequenced input: peripheral blood. The TCR comes from a man between 60 and 75 years old with acute or convalescent COVID-19. The CDR3: CASSTWDRGMGEQFF. In nucleotides, the CDR3 is TGCGCCAGCAGTACCTGGGACAGGGGTATGGGTGAGCAGTTCTTC.